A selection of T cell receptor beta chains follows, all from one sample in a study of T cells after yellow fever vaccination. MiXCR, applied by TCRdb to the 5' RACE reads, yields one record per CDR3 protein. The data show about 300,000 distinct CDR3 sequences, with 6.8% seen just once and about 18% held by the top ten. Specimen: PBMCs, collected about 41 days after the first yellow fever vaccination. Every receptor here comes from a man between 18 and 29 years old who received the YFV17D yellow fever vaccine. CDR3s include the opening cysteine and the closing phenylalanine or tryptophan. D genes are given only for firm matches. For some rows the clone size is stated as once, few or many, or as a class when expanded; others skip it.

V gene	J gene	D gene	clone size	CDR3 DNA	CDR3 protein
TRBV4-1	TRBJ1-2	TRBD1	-	TGCGCCAGCAACCTAGGGGACAGGGGATATATCTACACCTTC	CASNLGDRGYIYTF
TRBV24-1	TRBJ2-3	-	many	TGTGCCACCAGTGCCAGGGCGGGCACAGATACGCAGTATTTT	CATSARAGTDTQYF
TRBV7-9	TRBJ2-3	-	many	TGTGCCAGCAGCCCGCGCGGCACAGATACGCAGTATTTT	CASSPRGTDTQYF
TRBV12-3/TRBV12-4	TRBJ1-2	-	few	TGTGCCAGCAGTTTGTCCCGGGGAAACTATGGCTACACCTTC	CASSLSRGNYGYTF
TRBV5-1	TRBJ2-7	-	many	TGCGCCAGCAGCTTGGCTTCGGGGTCCCCCGAGCAGTACTTC	CASSLASGSPEQYF
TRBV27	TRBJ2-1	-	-	TGTGCCAGCAGTTTAGTCACATACAATGAGCAGTTCTTC	CASSLVTYNEQFF
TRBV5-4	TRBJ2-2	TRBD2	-	TGTGCCAGCAGCATAGCGGGGGGCTCGAACACCGGGGAGCTGTTTTTT	CASSIAGGSNTGELFF
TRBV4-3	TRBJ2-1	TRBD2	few	TGCGCCAGCAGCCAGCTAGCGGGGGGGCTCAATGAGCAGTTCTTC	CASSQLAGGLNEQFF
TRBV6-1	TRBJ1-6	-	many	TGTGCCAGCAGCCGACGGGCGGGGGCTGATAATTCACCCCTCCACTTT	CASSRRAGADNSPLHF
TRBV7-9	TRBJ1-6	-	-	TGTGCCAGCGCGCCGTGGGAAGGTAGCAGTGCACCCCTCCACTTT	CASAPWEGSSAPLHF
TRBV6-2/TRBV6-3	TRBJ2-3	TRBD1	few	TGTGCCAGCGCCCGACAGGGACGCACAGATACGCAGTATTTT	CASARQGRTDTQYF
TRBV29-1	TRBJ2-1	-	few	TGCAGCGGGGAGCCGGGACACGGGGTTTACAATGAGCAGTTCTTC	CSGEPGHGVYNEQFF
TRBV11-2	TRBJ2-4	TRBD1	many	TGTGCCAGCAGCTTATACACAGGACAGGGAGACATTCAGTACTTC	CASSLYTGQGDIQYF
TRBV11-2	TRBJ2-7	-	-	TGTGCCAGCAGGAGATGGAGGGACGGCCCCTACGAGCAGTACTTC	CASRRWRDGPYEQYF
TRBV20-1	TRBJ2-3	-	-	TGCAGTGCTCATCCGGGACAAAGCACAGATACGCAGTATTTT	CSAHPGQSTDTQYF
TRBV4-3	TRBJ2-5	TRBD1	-	TGCGCCAGCAGCCAAGATCGAAGGCAGGGGGTTGAGACCCAGTACTTC	CASSQDRRQGVETQYF
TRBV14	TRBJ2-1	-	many	TGTGCCAGCAGCCAATACACAGCCACCAATGAGCAGTTCTTC	CASSQYTATNEQFF
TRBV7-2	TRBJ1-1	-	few	TGTGCCAGCAGCTTAGTAGAGGGTTTGAATGCTTTCTTT	CASSLVEGLNAFF
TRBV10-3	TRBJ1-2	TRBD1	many	TGTGCCATCAGATTGACAGGGGGAAGCTATGGCTACACCTTC	CAIRLTGGSYGYTF
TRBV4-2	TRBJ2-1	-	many	TGTGCCAGCAGCCAAGACTGGAATGAGCAGTTCTTC	CASSQDWNEQFF
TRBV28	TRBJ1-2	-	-	TGTGGCGCGGGACTCTATGCCTACACCTTC	CGAGLYAYTF
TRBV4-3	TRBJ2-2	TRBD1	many	TGCGCCAGCAGCCTTTTCCCGGGACAGGGAACCGGGGAGCTGTTTTTT	CASSLFPGQGTGELFF
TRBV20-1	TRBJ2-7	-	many	TGCAGTGCTTGGACAGACTTCTCCTACGAGCAGTACTTC	CSAWTDFSYEQYF
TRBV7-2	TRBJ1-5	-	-	TGTGCCAGCAGCTTAGTTCCGGACAATCAGCCCCAGCATTTT	CASSLVPDNQPQHF
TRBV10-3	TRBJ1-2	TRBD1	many	TGTGCCATCACAGGACAGGGGTATGGCTACACCTTC	CAITGQGYGYTF
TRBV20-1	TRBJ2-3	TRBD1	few	TGCAGTGCTAAAAGGACAGGGATGGTGGCAGATACGCAGTATTTT	CSAKRTGMVADTQYF
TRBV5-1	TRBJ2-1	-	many	TGCGCCAGCAGCACCCCTCAGGGGAATGAGCAGTTCTTC	CASSTPQGNEQFF
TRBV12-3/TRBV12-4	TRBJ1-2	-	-	TGTGCCAGCACCCAGGGTCAGTGGGGTGGCTACACCTTC	CASTQGQWGGYTF
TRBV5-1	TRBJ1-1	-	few	TGCGCCAGCAATAAGGACAGTAGAAACACTGAAGCTTTCTTT	CASNKDSRNTEAFF
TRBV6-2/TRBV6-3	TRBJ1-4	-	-	TGTGCCAGCAGTTACTGGGTCCGCCCGGCTAGTAATGAAAAACTGTTTTTT	CASSYWVRPASNEKLFF
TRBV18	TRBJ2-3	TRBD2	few	TGTGCCAGCTCACGGAGCGGGACTAGCACAGATACGCAGTATTTT	CASSRSGTSTDTQYF
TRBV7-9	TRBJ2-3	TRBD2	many	TGTGCCAGCAGCTTCGCTAGACTAGCGGGGTCGGTAGATACGCAGTATTTT	CASSFARLAGSVDTQYF
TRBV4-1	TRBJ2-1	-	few	TGCGCCAGCAGCAACTACGGGGGCGGCTACAATGAGCAGTTCTTC	CASSNYGGGYNEQFF
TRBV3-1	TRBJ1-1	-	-	TGTGCCAGCAGCCAAGTGCCGGGGACGAACACTGAAGCTTTCTTT	CASSQVPGTNTEAFF
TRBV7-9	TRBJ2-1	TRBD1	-	TGTGCCAGCAGCTCCACTGACAGGGGAATCCAACCGTTCTTC	CASSSTDRGIQPFF
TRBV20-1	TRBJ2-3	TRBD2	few	TGCAGTGCTAGACCCCTTGAGAGCGGGGGGGCCTTGGCAGATACGCAGTATTTT	CSARPLESGGALADTQYF
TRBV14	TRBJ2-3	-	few	TGTGCCAGCAGCCAAATAGACAAAATCACAGATACGCAGTATTTT	CASSQIDKITDTQYF
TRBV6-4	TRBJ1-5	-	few	TGTGCCAGCAGTGTGAATCAGCCCCAGCATTTT	CASSVNQPQHF
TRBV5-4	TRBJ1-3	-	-	TGTGCCAGCAGCTTGGCGACAGGCTCTGGAAACACCATATATTTT	CASSLATGSGNTIYF
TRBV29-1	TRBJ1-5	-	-	TGCAGCGTTGAAGTGGGTCCGACCGCGGGCCAGCCCCAGCATTTT	CSVEVGPTAGQPQHF
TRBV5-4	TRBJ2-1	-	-	TGTGCCAGCAGCTTGGCTGGAGGGAGCAATGAGCAGTTCTTC	CASSLAGGSNEQFF
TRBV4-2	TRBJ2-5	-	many	TGTGCCAGCAGCCAAGGGTGGGGCTTGATAAAAGAGACCCAGTACTTC	CASSQGWGLIKETQYF
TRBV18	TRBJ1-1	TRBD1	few	TGTGCCAGCTCACCAAAGACAGGGACCCCTGAAGCTTTCTTT	CASSPKTGTPEAFF
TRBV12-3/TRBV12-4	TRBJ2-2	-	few	TGTGCCAGCAGTTTTCAGGGTTCAAACACCGGGGAGCTGTTTTTT	CASSFQGSNTGELFF
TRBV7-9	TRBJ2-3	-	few	TGTGCCAGCAGCTTCTTGCAGCTACAAAGCACAGATACGCAGTATTTT	CASSFLQLQSTDTQYF
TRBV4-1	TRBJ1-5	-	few	TGCGCCAGCAGATCCCAGGGAGGCAATCAGCCCCAGCATTTT	CASRSQGGNQPQHF
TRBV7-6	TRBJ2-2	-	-	TGTGCCAGCAGCTTACCCGGGGATAGTAGCGGGGAGCTGTTTTTT	CASSLPGDSSGELFF
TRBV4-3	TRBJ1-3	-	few	TGCGCCAGCAGCCGGGGGGCAGGCGACTCTGGAAACACCATATATTTT	CASSRGAGDSGNTIYF
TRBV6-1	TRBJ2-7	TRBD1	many	TGTGCCAGCAGTGAACCGACAGGGGTTTACGAGCAGTACTTC	CASSEPTGVYEQYF